This T cell receptor beta chain comes out of a study of blood T cell repertoires in COVID-19. Germline CDR1 and CDR2: SGHTA and FQGNSA. The germline V and J ends were trimmed by 5 bases and 4 bases, with 15 bases remaining between them. The CDR3 has 15 amino acids. How the authors handled the data: How many nucleated cells were present was estimated from reference gene primer amplification. The assay was immunoSEQ multiplex PCR, and TCRdb's table has in-frame clones only and misses some. V, J and clone size are taken as reported in that table, and D and trimming were inferred from the DNA itself. The sample gives approximately 77,000 clones, around 89% of which show up once; 6.5% to 8.5% is in the top ten.

The receptor's source is a woman aged 80 or older with acute or convalescent COVID-19. Sequencing was carried out using peripheral blood. The rearrangement uses TRBV7-2 and TRBJ1-3; D uncertain. CDR3 amino acids: CASSPHRGGGNTIYF. In DNA, the CDR3 is TGTGCCAGCAGCCCCCACCGCGGCGGCGGAAACACCATATATTTT.